The 24 T cell receptor beta chains given below trace back to one sample, sequenced in a study of metastatic and nonmetastatic thyroid tumors. Every patient was untreated before thyroid surgery. With MiXCR, TCRdb reprocessed the PCR reads. The table has 60,000 or so clones, more than 3.5% seen once; the top ten hold about a fifth. Input material: blood. Receptor source: a female donor with papillary thyroid cancer or a benign thyroid nodule (not recorded which). Some clones in this sample may be carry-over from other donors' samples.

This chain uses TRBV10-1 with TRBJ1-1; no clear D. Trimming cost V 6 bases and J 6 bases, with 20 bases left between them. Germline V gene sequence: CDR1 WNHNN, CDR2 SYGVQD (reference sequence). The CDR3 extends over 15 amino acids. CDR3 coding DNA: TGCGCCAGCAGCGACGAAGGTGAGGGAACGGCTGAAGCTTTCTTT. Protein sequence: CASSDEGEGTAEAFF.

In its sample, this clone was seen many times. With a much larger clone just one base away, this may be a read error. The chain joins TRBV7-9 to TRBJ2-1; D unresolved. The CDR3 extends over 15 amino acids. Germline V gives CDR1 SEHNR, CDR2 FQNEAQ (reference sequence). The CDR3 DNA reads TGTGCCAGCAGGCAACTTAAGAGCTCCTACGATGAGCAGTTCTTC. The encoded protein is CASRQLKSSYDEQFF.

At least ten counts were recorded for this clone. This chain uses TRBV11-3 with TRBJ1-1, with D uncertain. The length of the CDR3 is 16 residues. Trimming took 4 bases from V and 0 from J, leaving 15 bases between them. Germline-derived CDR1 and CDR2 are SGHNT and YENEEA. DNA of the CDR3: TGTGCCAGCAGCTCCTCGGGAGGCTTGATGAACACTGAAGCTTTCTTT. This encodes CASSSSGGLMNTEAFF.

This clone occurred many times. The chain joins TRBV28 to TRBJ1-3; TRBD1 might be the D (5 bases). The germline gives CDR1 MDHEN, CDR2 SYDVKM. V lost 11 bases and J 0 bases, leaving 17 bases between the germline ends. CDR3 size: 15 residues. The CDR3 nucleotides are TGTGCCCATGCGCCTGGCGGGACCTCTGGAAACACCATATATTTT. Protein product: CAHAPGGTSGNTIYF.

This clone came up many times. The gene calls are TRBV12-5 and TRBJ2-7, with D unresolved. Trimming left V 8 bases short and J 8 bases short, with 10 bases between. The CDR3 loop spans 10 amino acids. From germline, CDR1 is LGHNT and CDR2 FRNRAP. The CDR3 nucleotides are TGTGCTAGTCCCCCAGGACAGCAGTACTTC. It yields the protein CASPPGQQYF.

This clone was observed many times. This chain joins TRBV20-1 and TRBJ2-2; TRBD2 agrees at 7 bases. V lost 3 bases, J lost 3 bases, and 4 bases stayed unmatched. Germline CDR1 and CDR2: DFQATT and SNEGSKA (reference sequence). The CDR3 runs 14 residues. This CDR3 is CSARASGHTGELFF. The CDR3 DNA reads TGCAGTGCTAGGGCTAGCGGTCACACCGGGGAGCTGTTTTTT.

The chain combines TRBV5-1 with TRBJ2-7; unclear D gene. This CDR3 comprises 15 residues. Trimming shortened V by 2 bases and J by 0 bases, and 12 bases separated the two germline ends. Germline V gene sequence: CDR1 SGHRS, CDR2 YFSETQ. The CDR3 coding sequence is TGCGCCAGCAGCTTAAACCCGACATTCTCCTACGAGCAGTACTTC. As protein: CASSLNPTFSYEQYF.

The chain has TRBV7-2 and TRBJ2-3, with TRBD2 as a possible D gene (6 bases). This CDR3 has 18 amino acids. V was clipped by 0 bases and J by 4 bases, with 20 bases between them. Germline loops: CDR1 SGHTA, CDR2 FQGNSA. CDR3 in amino acids: CASSLAPRTTPPPDTQYF. CDR3 DNA sequence: TGTGCCAGCAGCTTAGCCCCGCGGACTACCCCCCCCCCAGATACGCAGTATTTT. Combining the CDR3 with reference TRBV7-2 and TRBJ2-3 gives the whole variable domain GAGVSQSPSNKVTEKGKDVELRCDPISGHTALYWYRQSLGQGLEFLIYFQGNSAPDKSGLPSDRFSAERTGGSVSTLTIQRTQQEDSAVYLCASSLAPRTTPPPDTQYFGPGTRLTVL.

This clone was seen many times. The chain joins TRBV11-2 to TRBJ2-5; 7 bases line up with TRBD2. Per germline, CDR1 SGHAT and CDR2 FQNNGV. The CDR3 totals 15 residues. V trimming: 5 bases; J trimming: 4 bases; junction bases outside the gene matches: 10. The CDR3 coding sequence is TGTGCCAGCAGCCCCTCCGGCAGGGAGGGAGAGACCCAGTACTTC. Its translation is CASSPSGREGETQYF.

This clone was recorded a few times. A single base separates this from a much larger clone, so it may be a read error. The rearrangement joins TRBV7-7 to TRBJ2-2, with TRBD2 matching over 12 bases. In germline, CDR1 is SSHAT, CDR2 FNYEAQ (reference sequence). The CDR3 covers 17 residues. The CDR3 reads CASIPSLAGGPIGELFF. Written as DNA, the CDR3 is TGTGCTAGCATCCCTTCGCTAGCGGGAGGGCCGATCGGGGAGCTGTTTTTT.

In its sample, this clone was seen a few times. A single base separates this from a much larger clone, so it may be a read error. The chain links TRBV14 to TRBJ2-7; TRBD1 aligns across 10 bases. The CDR3 has 13 amino acids. Germline loops: CDR1 SGHDN, CDR2 FVKESK. CDR3 in amino acids: CASNQPGQGRQYF. The CDR3 coding sequence is TGTGCCAGCAACCAACCGGGACAGGGGAGACAGTACTTC.

The sample holds a few counts of this clone. The chain couples TRBV12-3 or TRBV12-4 to TRBJ2-5; D unclear. CDR3 length: 13 residues. Trimming cost V 2 bases and J 5 bases, with 9 bases left between them. CDR3 nucleotide sequence: TGTGCCAGCAGTTTAAGTTATGTGGAGACCCAGTACTTC. It translates to CASSLSYVETQYF.

There are a few counts of this clone. The V gene is TRBV29-1, the J gene TRBJ1-2; the D is unclear. Trimming cost V 3 bases and J 5 bases, with 7 bases left between them. Per germline, CDR1 SQVTM and CDR2 ANQGSEA. CDR3 length: 11 residues. This chain's CDR3 is CSVEHLYGYTF. The DNA of the CDR3 is TGCAGCGTTGAGCATCTTTATGGCTACACCTTC.

There are many counts of this clone. The rearrangement links TRBV11-2 to TRBJ2-7; no firm D call. Deletions cut 2 bases from V and 0 bases from J, with 11 bases between. CDR3 size: 15 residues. The germline gives CDR1 SGHAT, CDR2 FQNNGV. As DNA, the CDR3 is TGTGCCAGCAGCTTATTAGCCCACAGCTCCTACGAGCAGTACTTC. Translation: CASSLLAHSSYEQYF.

This clone appeared many times. Other DNA sequences in the sample encode the same CDR3. For the CDR3, the DNA is TGTGCCTGGCTTCCCGGGACAGGGTCAGGGGAGCAGTACTTC. Amino acid sequence: CAWLPGTGSGEQYF. The rearrangement joins TRBV30 to TRBJ2-7; 9 bases match TRBD1. Trimming removed 5 bases from V and 7 bases from J; junction bases left unmatched: 12. The V gene's germline CDR1 is GTSNPN and CDR2 SVGIG (reference sequence). This CDR3 is 14 amino acids long.

This clone has more than one count but fewer than ten. The V gene is TRBV20-1, the J gene TRBJ2-1, with D possibly being TRBD2 (5 bases). The V and J ends lost 3 bases and 9 bases respectively, with 9 bases between them. From germline, CDR1 is DFQATT and CDR2 SNEGSKA (reference sequence). The CDR3 is 11 amino acids. This CDR3 is CSASYRGEQFF. The CDR3 nucleotides read TGCAGTGCTAGCTACCGGGGTGAGCAGTTCTTC.

This clone was seen many times. Just one base apart from a much larger clone, this may be a read error. The chain joins TRBV19 to TRBJ1-1, with no clear D. CDR1 LNHDA and CDR2 SQIVND come from the germline V gene (reference sequence). This CDR3 is 13 amino acids long. Trimming removed 11 bases at V and 4 bases at J, with 17 bases between. This CDR3 is CAADPGYATEAFF. In DNA form, the CDR3 reads TGTGCCGCCGACCCCGGTTATGCCACTGAAGCTTTCTTT.

This clone appeared many times. This chain joins TRBV7-9 and TRBJ2-1; 9 bases are a match to TRBD2. CDR1 is SEHNR, CDR2 FQNEAQ, per germline (reference sequence). V lost 1 base and J lost 4; bases outside the gene matches: 2. The length of the CDR3 is 15 residues. This chain's CDR3 is CASSLGTSDYNEQFF. The CDR3 region has the DNA TGTGCCAGCAGCTTAGGGACTAGCGATTACAATGAGCAGTTCTTC.

The rearrangement links TRBV28 to TRBJ2-3, with a tentative D call TRBD2 (5 bases). From germline, CDR1 is MDHEN and CDR2 SYDVKM. V was clipped by 3 bases and J by 4 bases, with 23 bases between them. CDR3 size: 18 residues. This CDR3 reads CASSLWLASPFISDTQYF. The CDR3 DNA is TGTGCCAGCAGTTTGTGGCTAGCTTCCCCTTTTATCTCAGATACGCAGTATTTT.

This clone has more than one count but fewer than ten. V gene TRBV5-6 combines with J gene TRBJ2-1; TRBD1 matches at 7 bases. The CDR3 has 14 amino acids. Germline CDR1 is SGHDT and CDR2 is YYEEEE. With V trimmed by 4 bases and J by 9 bases, 10 bases remained unmatched. Written as DNA, the CDR3 is TGTGCCAGCAGCCTGGAGAGAGGGGGCGGTGAGCAGTTCTTC. Its translation is CASSLERGGGEQFF.

Many counts were recorded for this clone. V and J are TRBV5-8 and TRBJ1-2, with 8 bases lining up with TRBD1. V gave up 3 bases and J gave up 8 bases; unmatched junction bases: 9. The germline CDR1 and CDR2 sequences are SGHTS and YDEGEE. The CDR3 spans 14 residues. The CDR3 DNA reads TGTGCCAGCAGCTATCTCAGGGGGCGCATGGGCTACACCTTC. Amino acid sequence: CASSYLRGRMGYTF.

The sample holds many counts of this clone. The J gene is TRBJ1-1, the V gene TRBV5-8, with D unresolved. The length of the CDR3 is 12 residues. Germline CDR1 reads SGHTS; CDR2 reads YDEGEE. The germline V and J ends were trimmed by 0 bases and 8 bases, with 8 bases remaining between them. CDR3 DNA: TGTGCCAGCAGCTTGGCGGTGGGGGAAGCTTTCTTT. Residues: CASSLAVGEAFF. The full variable domain, in which reference TRBV5-8 and TRBJ1-1 provide the parts outside the CDR3, is EAGVTQSPTHLIKTRGQQATLRCSPISGHTSVYWYQQALGLGLQFLLWYDEGEERNRGNFPPRFSGRQFPNYSSELNVNALELEDSALYLCASSLAVGEAFFGQGTRLTVV.

This clone was picked up a small number of times. The genes are TRBV19 and TRBJ2-2, with D perhaps TRBD1 or TRBD2 (5 bases each). Trimming stripped 4 bases from V and 4 bases from J, with 10 bases between. The CDR3 has 14 amino acids. Germline V lookup: CDR1 LNHDA, CDR2 SQIVND (reference sequence). The CDR3: CASSTRETTGELFF. The CDR3, as DNA: TGTGCCAGTAGTACCAGGGAGACCACCGGGGAGCTGTTTTTT.

This clone has ten or more counts. The chain links TRBV7-9 to TRBJ2-1; no clear D gene. V was trimmed by 5 bases and J by 10 bases, leaving 15 bases between them. The CDR3 consists of 13 residues. The germline gives CDR1 SEHNR, CDR2 FQNEAQ (reference sequence). This CDR3 is CASSHNLADEQFF. The CDR3 bases are TGTGCCAGCAGCCATAACCTTGCGGACGAGCAGTTCTTC.